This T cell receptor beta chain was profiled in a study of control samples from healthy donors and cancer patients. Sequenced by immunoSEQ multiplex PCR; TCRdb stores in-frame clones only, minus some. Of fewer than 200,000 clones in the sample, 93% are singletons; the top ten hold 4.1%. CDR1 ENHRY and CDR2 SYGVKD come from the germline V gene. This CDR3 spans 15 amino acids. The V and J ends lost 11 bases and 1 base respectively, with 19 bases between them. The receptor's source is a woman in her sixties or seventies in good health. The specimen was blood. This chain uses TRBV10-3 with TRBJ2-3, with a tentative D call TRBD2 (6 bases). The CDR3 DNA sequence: TGTGCCGCTCGGCATAACGGGGAGGGCACAGATACGCAGTATTTT. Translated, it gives CAARHNGEGTDTQYF.